This T cell receptor (beta chain) was sequenced in a study of cytomegalovirus exposure and HLA in healthy donors. The study, taken as a whole, reports: The study reported that TCR beta sequences accurately predicted HLA-A and HLA-B alleles in most subjects.

Of note for this clone: The antigen remains undetermined.

13 Jbeta primers and 60 Vbeta primers were used for the PCR. The table came from immunoSEQ multiplex PCR; TCRdb's copy has only in-frame clones and leaves some out. The table includes under 200,000 clones, about 81% detected once. The sample consisted of PBMCs. The sequence was obtained from a girl aged 2 to 10 in good health and CMV-seropositive.

The CDR3 region is CASSTVPIAYEQYF. For the CDR3, the DNA is TGTGCCAGCAGTACAGTACCCATCGCCTACGAGCAGTACTTC. V is TRBV6-1 and J is TRBJ2-7; D gene uncertain. Germline V CDR1 and CDR2: MNHNS, SASEGT. The V gene lost 5 bases and the J gene lost 2 bases, with 13 bases spanning the gap. The CDR3 totals 14 residues.